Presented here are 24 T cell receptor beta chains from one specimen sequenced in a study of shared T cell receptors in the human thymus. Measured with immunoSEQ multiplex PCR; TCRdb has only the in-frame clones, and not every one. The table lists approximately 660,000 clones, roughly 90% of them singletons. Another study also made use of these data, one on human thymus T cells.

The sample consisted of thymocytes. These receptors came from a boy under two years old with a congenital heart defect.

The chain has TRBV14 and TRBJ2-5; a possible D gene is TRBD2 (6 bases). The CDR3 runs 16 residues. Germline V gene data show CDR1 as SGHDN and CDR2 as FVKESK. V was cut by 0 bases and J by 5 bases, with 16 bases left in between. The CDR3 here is CASSQEEGTFLETQYF. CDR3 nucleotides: TGTGCCAGCAGCCAAGAGGAGGGCACCTTTTTGGAGACCCAGTACTTC.

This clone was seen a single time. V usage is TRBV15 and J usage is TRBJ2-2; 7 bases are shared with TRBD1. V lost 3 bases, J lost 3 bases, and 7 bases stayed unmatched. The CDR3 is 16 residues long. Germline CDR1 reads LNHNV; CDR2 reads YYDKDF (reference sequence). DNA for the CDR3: TGTGCCACCAGCAGCGTCAGGGGGTCGGACACCGGGGAGCTGTTTTTT. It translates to CATSSVRGSDTGELFF.

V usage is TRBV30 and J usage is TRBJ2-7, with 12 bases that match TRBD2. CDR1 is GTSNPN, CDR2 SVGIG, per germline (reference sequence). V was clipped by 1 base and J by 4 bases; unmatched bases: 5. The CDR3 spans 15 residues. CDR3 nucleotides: TGTGCCTGGAGTGCCCTACTAGCGGGAGGATACGAGCAGTACTTC. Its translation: CAWSALLAGGYEQYF. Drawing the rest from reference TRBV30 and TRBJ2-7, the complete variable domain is SQTIHQWPATLVQPVGSPLSLECTVEGTSNPNLYWYRQAAGRGLQLLFYSVGIGQISSEVPQNLSASRPQDRQFILSSKKLLLSDSGFYLCAWSALLAGGYEQYFGPGTRLTVT.

As DNA, the CDR3 is TGTGCCAGCAGCTTGTCGGTACAGGGCCCGCCGAACACCGGGGAGCTGTTTTTT. Residues: CASSLSVQGPPNTGELFF. The chain employs TRBV5-6 and TRBJ2-2; maybe TRBD1 (6 bases). CDR3 length equals 18 residues. V was clipped by 1 base and J by 0 bases, with 16 bases between them. The germline CDR1 and CDR2 sequences are SGHDT and YYEEEE. The entire variable domain, with the rest obtained from reference TRBV5-6 and TRBJ2-2, is as follows: DAGVTQSPTHLIKTRGQQVTLRCSPKSGHDTVSWYQQALGQGPQFIFQYYEEEERQRGNFPDRFSGHQFPNYSSELNVNALLLGDSALYLCASSLSVQGPPNTGELFFGEGSRLTVL.

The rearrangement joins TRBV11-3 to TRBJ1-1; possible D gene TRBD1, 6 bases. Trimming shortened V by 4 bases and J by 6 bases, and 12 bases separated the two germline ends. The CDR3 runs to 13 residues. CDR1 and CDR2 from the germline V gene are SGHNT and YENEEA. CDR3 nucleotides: TGTGCCAGCAGCTCCAGGGGATTCCCTGAAGCTTTCTTT. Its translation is CASSSRGFPEAFF.

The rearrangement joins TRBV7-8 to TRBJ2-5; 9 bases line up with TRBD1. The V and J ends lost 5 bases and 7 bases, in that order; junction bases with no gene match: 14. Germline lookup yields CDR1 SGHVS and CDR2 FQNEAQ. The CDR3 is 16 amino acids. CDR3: CASSQTVGQGLVTQYF. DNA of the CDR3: TGTGCCAGCAGCCAGACCGTGGGACAGGGACTTGTGACCCAGTACTTC.

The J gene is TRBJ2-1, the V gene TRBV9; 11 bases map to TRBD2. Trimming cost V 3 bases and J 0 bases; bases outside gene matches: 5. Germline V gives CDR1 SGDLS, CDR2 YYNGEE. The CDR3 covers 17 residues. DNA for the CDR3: TGTGCCAGCAGCGCCACTAGCGGGAGAAACTCCTACAATGAGCAGTTCTTC. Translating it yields CASSATSGRNSYNEQFF.

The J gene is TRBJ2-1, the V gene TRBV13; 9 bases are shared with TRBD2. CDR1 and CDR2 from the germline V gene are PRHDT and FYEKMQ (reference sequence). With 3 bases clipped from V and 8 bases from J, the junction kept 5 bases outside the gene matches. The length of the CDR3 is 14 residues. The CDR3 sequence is CASSLGLARYEQFF. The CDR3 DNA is TGTGCCAGCAGCTTGGGACTAGCAAGGTATGAGCAGTTCTTC.

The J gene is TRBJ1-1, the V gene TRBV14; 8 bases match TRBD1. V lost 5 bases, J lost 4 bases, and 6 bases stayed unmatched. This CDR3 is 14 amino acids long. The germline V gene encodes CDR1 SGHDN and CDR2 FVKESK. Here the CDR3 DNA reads TGTGCCAGCAGCACCGACAGGGGTGGCACTGAAGCTTTCTTT. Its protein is CASSTDRGGTEAFF.

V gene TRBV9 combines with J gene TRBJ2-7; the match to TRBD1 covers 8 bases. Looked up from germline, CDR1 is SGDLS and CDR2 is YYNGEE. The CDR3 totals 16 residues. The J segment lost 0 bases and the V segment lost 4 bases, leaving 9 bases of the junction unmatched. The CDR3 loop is CASSPGGRGSSYEQYF. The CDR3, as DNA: TGTGCCAGCAGCCCAGGGGGCAGGGGCAGCTCCTACGAGCAGTACTTC.

DNA of the CDR3: TGTGCCAGCAGCCCCCCCACTATTGCCGGGGAGCTGTTTTTT. Protein product: CASSPPTIAGELFF. The V and J genes are TRBV11-2 and TRBJ2-2; D unresolved. V lost 5 bases and J lost 6, with 13 bases in between. Germline CDR1 reads SGHAT; CDR2 reads FQNNGV. CDR3 length: 14 amino acids.

The CDR3 is CAWSVQGTGREETQYF. The CDR3 DNA reads TGTGCCTGGAGTGTACAAGGGACAGGGAGGGAAGAGACCCAGTACTTC. V and J are TRBV30 and TRBJ2-5; 9 positions match TRBD1. CDR3 size: 16 residues. Germline CDR1 GTSNPN, CDR2 SVGIG (reference sequence). Losses at the gene ends were 0 bases for V and 3 bases for J; bases not matched to a gene: 8.

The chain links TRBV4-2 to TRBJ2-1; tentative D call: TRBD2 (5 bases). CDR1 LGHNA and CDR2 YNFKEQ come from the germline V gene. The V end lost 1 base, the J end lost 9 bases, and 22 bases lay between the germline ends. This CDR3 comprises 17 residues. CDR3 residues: CASSQARGKNYPREQFF. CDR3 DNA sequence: TGTGCCAGCAGCCAAGCCCGAGGGAAGAATTACCCCCGTGAGCAGTTCTTC.

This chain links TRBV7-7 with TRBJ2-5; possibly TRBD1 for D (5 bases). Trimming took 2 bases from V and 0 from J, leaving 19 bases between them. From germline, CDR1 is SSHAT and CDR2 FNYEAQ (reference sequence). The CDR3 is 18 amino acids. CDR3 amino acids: CASSLLPDRRHNQETQYF. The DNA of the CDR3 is TGTGCCAGCAGCTTACTTCCCGACAGACGTCACAACCAAGAGACCCAGTACTTC. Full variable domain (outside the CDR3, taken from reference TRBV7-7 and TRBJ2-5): GAGVSQSPRYKVTKRGQDVTLRCDPISSHATLYWYQQALGQGPEFLTYFNYEAQPDKSGLPSDRFSAERPEGSISTLTIQRTEQRDSAMYRCASSLLPDRRHNQETQYFGPGTRLLVL.

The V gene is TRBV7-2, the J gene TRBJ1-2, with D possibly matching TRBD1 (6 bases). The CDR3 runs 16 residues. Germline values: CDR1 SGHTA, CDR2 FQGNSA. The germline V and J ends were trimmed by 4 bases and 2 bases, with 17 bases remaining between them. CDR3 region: CASSSHSGVRNYGYTF. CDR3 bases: TGTGCCAGCAGCTCTCATTCAGGGGTGAGGAACTATGGCTACACCTTC.

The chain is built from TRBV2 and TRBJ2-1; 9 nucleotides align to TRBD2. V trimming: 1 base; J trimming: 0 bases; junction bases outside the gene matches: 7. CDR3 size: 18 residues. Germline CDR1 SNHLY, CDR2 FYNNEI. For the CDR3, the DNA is TGTGCCAGCAGTGAAGTCCGGCTAGCGGGAAACTCCTACAATGAGCAGTTCTTC. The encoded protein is CASSEVRLAGNSYNEQFF.

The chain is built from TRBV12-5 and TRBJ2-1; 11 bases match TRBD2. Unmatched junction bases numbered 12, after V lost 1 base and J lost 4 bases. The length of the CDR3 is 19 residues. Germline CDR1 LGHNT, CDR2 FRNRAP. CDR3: CASGLATPPGTSGYNEQFF. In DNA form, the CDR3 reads TGTGCTAGTGGTTTGGCAACCCCGCCGGGGACTAGCGGATACAATGAGCAGTTCTTC.

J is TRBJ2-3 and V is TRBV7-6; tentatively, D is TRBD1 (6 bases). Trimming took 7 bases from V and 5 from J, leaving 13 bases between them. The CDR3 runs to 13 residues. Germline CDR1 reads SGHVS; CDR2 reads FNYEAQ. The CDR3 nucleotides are TGTGCCAGCAACAAGGACAGAGGAGATACGCAGTATTTT. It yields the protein CASNKDRGDTQYF.

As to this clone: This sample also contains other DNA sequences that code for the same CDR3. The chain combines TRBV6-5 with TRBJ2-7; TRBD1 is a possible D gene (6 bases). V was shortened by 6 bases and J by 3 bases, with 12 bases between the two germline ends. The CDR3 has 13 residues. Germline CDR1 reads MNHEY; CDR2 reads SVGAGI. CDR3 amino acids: CASSQDRSYEQYF. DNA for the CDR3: TGTGCCAGCAGCCAAGACAGGAGCTACGAGCAGTACTTC.

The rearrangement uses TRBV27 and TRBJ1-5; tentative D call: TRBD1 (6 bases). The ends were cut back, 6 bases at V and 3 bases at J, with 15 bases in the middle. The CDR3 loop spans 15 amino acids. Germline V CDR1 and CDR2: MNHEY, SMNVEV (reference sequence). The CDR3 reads CASSSRGSHNQPQHF. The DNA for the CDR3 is TGTGCCAGCAGCTCTAGGGGGTCCCACAATCAGCCCCAGCATTTT.

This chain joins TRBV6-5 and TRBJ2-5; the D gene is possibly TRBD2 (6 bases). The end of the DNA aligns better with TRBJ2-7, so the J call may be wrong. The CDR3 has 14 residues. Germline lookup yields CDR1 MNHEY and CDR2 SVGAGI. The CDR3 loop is CASSHSGTSYEQYF. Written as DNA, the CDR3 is TGTGCCAGCAGTCATAGCGGAACCTCCTACGAGCAGTACTTC.

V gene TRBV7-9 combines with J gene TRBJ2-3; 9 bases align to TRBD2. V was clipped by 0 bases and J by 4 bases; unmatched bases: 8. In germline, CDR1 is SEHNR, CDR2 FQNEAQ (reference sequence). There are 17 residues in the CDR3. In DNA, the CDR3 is TGTGCCAGCAGCTTAGCAGGGGTTAGCGGGAGCCCAGATACGCAGTATTTT. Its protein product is CASSLAGVSGSPDTQYF.

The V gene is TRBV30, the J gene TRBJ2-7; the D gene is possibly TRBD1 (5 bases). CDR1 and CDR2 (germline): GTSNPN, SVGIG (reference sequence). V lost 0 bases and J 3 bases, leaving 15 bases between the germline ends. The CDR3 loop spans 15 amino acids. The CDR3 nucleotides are TGTGCCTGGAGTGTAGAAGTAAGGGGCCACTACGAGCAGTACTTC. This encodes CAWSVEVRGHYEQYF.

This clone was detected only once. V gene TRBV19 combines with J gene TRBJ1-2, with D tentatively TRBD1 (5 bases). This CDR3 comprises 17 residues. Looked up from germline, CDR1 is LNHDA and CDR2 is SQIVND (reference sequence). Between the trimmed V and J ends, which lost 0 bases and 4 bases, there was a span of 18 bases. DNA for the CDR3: TGTGCCAGTAGTATAGATCCCGGACATCACTCGGGCTATGGCTACACCTTC. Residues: CASSIDPGHHSGYGYTF.